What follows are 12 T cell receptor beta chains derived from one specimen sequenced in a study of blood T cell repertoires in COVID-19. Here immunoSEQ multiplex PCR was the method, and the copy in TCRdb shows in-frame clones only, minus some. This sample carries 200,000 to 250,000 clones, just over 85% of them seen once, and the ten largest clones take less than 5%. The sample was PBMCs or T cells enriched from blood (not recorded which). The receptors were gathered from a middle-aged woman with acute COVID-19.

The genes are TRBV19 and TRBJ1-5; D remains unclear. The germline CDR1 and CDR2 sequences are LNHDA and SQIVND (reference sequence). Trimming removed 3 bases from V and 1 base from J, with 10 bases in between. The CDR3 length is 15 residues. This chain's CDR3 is CASSIGGGSNQPQHF. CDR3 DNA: TGTGCCAGTAGTATTGGTGGAGGGAGCAATCAGCCCCAGCATTTT.

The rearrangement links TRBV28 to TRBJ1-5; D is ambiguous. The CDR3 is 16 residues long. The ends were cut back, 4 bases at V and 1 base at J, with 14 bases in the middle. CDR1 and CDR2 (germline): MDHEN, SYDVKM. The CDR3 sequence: CASSSWADSSNQPQHF. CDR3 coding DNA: TGTGCCAGCAGTTCCTGGGCAGATTCGAGCAATCAGCCCCAGCATTTT.

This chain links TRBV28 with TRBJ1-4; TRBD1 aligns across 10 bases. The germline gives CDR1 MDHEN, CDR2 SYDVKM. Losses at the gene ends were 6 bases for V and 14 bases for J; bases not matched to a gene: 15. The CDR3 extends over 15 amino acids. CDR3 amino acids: CASSEPGQGQKRLFF. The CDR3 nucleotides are TGTGCCAGCAGCGAACCGGGACAGGGGCAAAAGAGGCTGTTTTTT.

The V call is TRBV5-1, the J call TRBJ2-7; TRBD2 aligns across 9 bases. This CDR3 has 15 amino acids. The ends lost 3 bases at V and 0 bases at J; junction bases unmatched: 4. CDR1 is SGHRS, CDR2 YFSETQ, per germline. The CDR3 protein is CASSYISGSSYEQYF. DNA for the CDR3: TGCGCCAGCAGCTATATTAGCGGGAGCTCCTACGAGCAGTACTTC.

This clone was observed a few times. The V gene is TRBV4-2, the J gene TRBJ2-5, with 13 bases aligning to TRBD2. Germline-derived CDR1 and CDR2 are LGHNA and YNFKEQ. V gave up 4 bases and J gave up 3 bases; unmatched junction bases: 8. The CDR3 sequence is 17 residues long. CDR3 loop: CASSRSTGLAGEETQYF. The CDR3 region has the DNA TGTGCCAGCAGCCGGAGTACTGGACTAGCGGGAGAAGAGACCCAGTACTTC.

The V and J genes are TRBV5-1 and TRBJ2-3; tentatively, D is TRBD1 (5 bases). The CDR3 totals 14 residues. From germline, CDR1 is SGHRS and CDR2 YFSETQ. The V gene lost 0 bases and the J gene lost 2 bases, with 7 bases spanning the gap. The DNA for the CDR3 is TGCGCCAGCAGCTTGGGACAGACCACAGATACGCAGTATTTT. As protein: CASSLGQTTDTQYF. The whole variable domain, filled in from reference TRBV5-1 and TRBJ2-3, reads KAGVTQTPRYLIKTRGQQVTLSCSPISGHRSVSWYQQTPGQGLQFLFEYFSETQRNKGNFPGRFSGRQFSNSRSEMNVSTLELGDSALYLCASSLGQTTDTQYFGPGTRLTVL.

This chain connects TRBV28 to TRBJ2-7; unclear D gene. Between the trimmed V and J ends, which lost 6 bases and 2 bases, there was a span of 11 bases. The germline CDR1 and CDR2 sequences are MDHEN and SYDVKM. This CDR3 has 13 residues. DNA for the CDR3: TGTGCCAGCAGCCCTCCCGTTACCTACGAGCAGTACTTC. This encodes CASSPPVTYEQYF.

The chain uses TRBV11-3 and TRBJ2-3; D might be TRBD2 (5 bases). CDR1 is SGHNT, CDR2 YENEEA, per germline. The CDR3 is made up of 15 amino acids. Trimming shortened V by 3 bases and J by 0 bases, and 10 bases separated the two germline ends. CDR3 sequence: CASSLGRTSTDTQYF. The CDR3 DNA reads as TGTGCCAGCAGCTTGGGGAGAACTAGCACAGATACGCAGTATTTT.

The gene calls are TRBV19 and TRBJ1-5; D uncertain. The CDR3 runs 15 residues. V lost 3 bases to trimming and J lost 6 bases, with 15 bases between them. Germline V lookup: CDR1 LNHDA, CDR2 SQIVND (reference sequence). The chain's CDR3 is CASSMGPSAAQPQHF. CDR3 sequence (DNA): TGTGCCAGTAGTATGGGCCCATCGGCCGCTCAGCCCCAGCATTTT.

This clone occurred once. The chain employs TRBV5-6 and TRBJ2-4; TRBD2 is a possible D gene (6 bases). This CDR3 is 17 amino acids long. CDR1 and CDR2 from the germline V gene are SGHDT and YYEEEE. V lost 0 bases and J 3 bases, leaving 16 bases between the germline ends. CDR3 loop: CASSLGGEFDGKNIQYF. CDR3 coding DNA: TGTGCCAGCAGCTTGGGCGGGGAATTTGATGGCAAAAACATTCAGTACTTC.

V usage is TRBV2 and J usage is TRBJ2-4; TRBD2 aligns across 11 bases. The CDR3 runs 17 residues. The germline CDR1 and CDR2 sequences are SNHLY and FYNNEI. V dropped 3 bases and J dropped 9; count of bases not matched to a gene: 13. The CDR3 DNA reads TGTGCCAGCAGTGACGGTCTAGCGGGAGGCGCCCCGAGCATTCAGTACTTC. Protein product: CASSDGLAGGAPSIQYF.

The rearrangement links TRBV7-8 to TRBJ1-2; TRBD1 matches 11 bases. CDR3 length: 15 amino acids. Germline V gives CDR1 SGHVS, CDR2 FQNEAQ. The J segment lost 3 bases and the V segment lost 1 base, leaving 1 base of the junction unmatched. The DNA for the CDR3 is TGTGCCAGCAGCTTAGAGGACAGGGGGCACTATGGCTACACCTTC. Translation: CASSLEDRGHYGYTF.